This TCR beta chain was sequenced for a study of beta chain features in type 1 diabetes. The CDR3 runs 15 residues. CDR1 and CDR2 (germline): SGHAT, FQDESV (reference sequence). V gave up 0 bases and J gave up 3 bases, with 8 bases separating them. Of the isolated RNA, all was reverse transcribed, and so the sequenced material was expressed TCRB transcripts. TCRdb keeps only in-frame clones here, not all; method: immunoSEQ multiplex PCR. The sample lists around 340,000 clones, about 20% seen once, with 0.035% to 0.05% in the top ten. This sequence originates from a woman younger than 35 in good health. Sequencing used naive CD4+ T cells from blood. This rearrangement joins TRBV11-1 to TRBJ2-2; D is perhaps TRBD2 (6 bases). CDR3: CASSLAGGDTGELFF. The CDR3, as DNA: TGTGCCAGCAGCTTAGCGGGAGGAGACACCGGGGAGCTGTTTTTT.